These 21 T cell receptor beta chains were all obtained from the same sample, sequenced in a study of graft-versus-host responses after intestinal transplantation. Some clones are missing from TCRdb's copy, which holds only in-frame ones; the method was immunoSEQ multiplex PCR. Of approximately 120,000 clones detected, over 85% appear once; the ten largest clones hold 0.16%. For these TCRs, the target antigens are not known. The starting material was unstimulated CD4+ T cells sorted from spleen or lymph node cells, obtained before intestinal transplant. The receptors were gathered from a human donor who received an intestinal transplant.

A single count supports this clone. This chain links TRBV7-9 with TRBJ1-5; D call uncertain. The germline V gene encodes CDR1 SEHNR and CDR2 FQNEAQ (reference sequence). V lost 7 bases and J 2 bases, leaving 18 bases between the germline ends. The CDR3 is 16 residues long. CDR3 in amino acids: CASILPGFRGNQPQHF. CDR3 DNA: TGTGCCAGCATATTACCGGGCTTCCGGGGCAATCAGCCCCAGCATTTT.

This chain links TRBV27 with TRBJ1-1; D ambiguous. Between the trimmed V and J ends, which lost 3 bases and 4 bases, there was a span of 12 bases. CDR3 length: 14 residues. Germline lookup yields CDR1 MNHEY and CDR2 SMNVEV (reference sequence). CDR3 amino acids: CASSFSKAGTEAFF. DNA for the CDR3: TGTGCCAGCAGTTTTTCGAAGGCGGGCACTGAAGCTTTCTTT.

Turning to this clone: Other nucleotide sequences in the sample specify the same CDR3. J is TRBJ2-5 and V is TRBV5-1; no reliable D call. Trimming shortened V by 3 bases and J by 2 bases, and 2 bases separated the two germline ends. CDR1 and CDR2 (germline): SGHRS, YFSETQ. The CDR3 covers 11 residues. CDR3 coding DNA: TGCGCCAGCAGCTCTCAAGAGACCCAGTACTTC. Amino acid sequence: CASSSQETQYF.

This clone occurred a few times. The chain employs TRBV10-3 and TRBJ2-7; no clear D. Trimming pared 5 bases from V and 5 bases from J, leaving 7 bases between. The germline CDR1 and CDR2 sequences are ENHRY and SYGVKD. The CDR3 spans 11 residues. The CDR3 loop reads CAISPADEQYF. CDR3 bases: TGTGCCATCAGTCCCGCGGACGAGCAGTACTTC.

The CDR3 DNA reads TGTGCCAGACGGACAGAGGATTTCTCTGGGGCCAACGTCCTGACTTTC. It codes for CARRTEDFSGANVLTF. The V gene is TRBV27, the J gene TRBJ2-6, with D possibly matching TRBD1 (6 bases). The CDR3 covers 16 residues. Looked up from germline, CDR1 is MNHEY and CDR2 is SMNVEV (reference sequence). Trimming removed 9 bases at V and 0 bases at J, with 15 bases between.

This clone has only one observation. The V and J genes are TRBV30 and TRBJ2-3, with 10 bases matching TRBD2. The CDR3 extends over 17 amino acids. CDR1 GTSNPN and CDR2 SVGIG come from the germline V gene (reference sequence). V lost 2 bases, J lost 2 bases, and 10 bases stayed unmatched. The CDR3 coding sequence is TGTGCCTGGAGTCTTTACCATCTAGCGGGGGACACAGATACGCAGTATTTT. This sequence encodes CAWSLYHLAGDTDTQYF.

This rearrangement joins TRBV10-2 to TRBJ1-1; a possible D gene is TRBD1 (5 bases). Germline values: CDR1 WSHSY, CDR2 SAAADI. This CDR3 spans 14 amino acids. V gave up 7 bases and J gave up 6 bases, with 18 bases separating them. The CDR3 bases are TGCGCCAGCAAATCGGAGGGGCGGAAAGCTGAAGCTTTCTTT. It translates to CASKSEGRKAEAFF.

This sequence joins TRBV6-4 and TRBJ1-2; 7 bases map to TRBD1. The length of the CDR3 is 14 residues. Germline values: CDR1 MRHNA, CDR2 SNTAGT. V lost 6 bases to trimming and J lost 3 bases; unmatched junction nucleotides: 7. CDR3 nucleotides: TGTGCCAGCAGCCGGGACAGCAAAGACTATGGCTACACCTTC. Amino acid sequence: CASSRDSKDYGYTF.

The CDR3 DNA sequence: TGTGCCAGCGGCCAGAAGGGGTTTAACAATGAGCAGTTCTTC. Amino acids: CASGQKGFNNEQFF. J is TRBJ2-1 and V is TRBV13, with TRBD1 as a possible D gene (5 bases). With 8 bases removed from V and 5 bases from J, the gap between germline ends came to 16 bases. CDR3 length: 14 residues. The V gene's germline CDR1 is PRHDT and CDR2 FYEKMQ (reference sequence).

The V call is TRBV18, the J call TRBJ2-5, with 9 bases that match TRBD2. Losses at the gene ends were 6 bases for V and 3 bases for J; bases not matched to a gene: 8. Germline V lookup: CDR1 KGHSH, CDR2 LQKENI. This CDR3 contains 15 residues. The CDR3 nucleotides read TGTGCCAGCTCGCCCTGGCGGGGGGGCGAAGAGACCCAGTACTTC. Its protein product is CASSPWRGGEETQYF. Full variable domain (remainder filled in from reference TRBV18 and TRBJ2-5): NAGVMQNPRHLVRRRGQEARLRCSPMKGHSHVYWYRQLPEEGLKFMVYLQKENIIDESGMPKERFSAEFPKEGPSILRIQQVVRGDSAAYFCASSPWRGGEETQYFGPGTRLLVL.

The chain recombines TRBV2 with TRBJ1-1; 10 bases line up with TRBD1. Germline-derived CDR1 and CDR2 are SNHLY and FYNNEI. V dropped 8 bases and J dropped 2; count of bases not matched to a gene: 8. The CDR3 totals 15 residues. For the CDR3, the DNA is TGTGCCAGCCTAAAGGACAGGGGGACAAACACTGAAGCTTTCTTT. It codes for CASLKDRGTNTEAFF. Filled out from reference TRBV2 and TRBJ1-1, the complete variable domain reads EPEVTQTPSHQVTQMGQEVILRCVPISNHLYFYWYRQILGQKVEFLVSFYNNEISEKSEIFDDQFSVERPDGSNFTLKIRSTKLEDSAMYFCASLKDRGTNTEAFFGQGTRLTVV.

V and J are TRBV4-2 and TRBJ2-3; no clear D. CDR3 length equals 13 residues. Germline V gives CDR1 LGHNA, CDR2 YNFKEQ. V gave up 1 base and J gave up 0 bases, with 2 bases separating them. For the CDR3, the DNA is TGTGCCAGCAGCCAAGTCAGCACAGATACGCAGTATTTT. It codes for CASSQVSTDTQYF.

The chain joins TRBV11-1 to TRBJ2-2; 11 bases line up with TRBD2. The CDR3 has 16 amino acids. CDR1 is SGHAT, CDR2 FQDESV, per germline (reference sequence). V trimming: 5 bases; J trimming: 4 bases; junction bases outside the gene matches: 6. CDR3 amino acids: CASSRLAGGFTGELFF. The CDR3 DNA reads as TGTGCCAGCAGCCGCCTAGCGGGGGGATTCACCGGGGAGCTGTTTTTT. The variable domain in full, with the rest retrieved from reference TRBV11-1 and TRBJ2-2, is EAEVAQSPRYKITEKSQAVAFWCDPISGHATLYWYRQILGQGPELLVQFQDESVVDDSQLPKDRFSAERLKGVDSTLKIQPAELGDSAMYLCASSRLAGGFTGELFFGEGSRLTVL.

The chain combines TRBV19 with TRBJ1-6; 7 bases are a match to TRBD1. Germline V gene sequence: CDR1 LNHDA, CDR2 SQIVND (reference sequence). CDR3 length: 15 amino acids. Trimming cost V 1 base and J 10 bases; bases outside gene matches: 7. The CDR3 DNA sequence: TGTGCCAGTAGTATAGCACAGGGGCCTTGGTCACCCCTCCACTTT. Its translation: CASSIAQGPWSPLHF.

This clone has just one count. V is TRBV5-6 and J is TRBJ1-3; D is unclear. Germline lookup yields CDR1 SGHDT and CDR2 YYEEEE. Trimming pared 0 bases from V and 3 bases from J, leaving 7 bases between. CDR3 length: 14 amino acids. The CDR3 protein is CASSLDGNGNTIYF. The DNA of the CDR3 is TGTGCCAGCAGCTTGGACGGGAATGGAAACACCATATATTTT.

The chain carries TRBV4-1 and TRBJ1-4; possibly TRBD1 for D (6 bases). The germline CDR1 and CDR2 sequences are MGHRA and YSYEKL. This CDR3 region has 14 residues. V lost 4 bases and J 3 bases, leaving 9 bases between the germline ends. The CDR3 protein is CASSRQVPNEKLFF. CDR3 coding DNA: TGCGCCAGCAGCCGACAGGTACCTAATGAAAAACTGTTTTTT.

CDR3 DNA: TGCGCCAGCAGTGAGTCAGGGCTAGCGGGGGGATACAATGAGCAGTTCTTC. It encodes CASSESGLAGGYNEQFF. The genes are TRBV10-1 and TRBJ2-1; 11 bases line up with TRBD2. Germline V gene data show CDR1 as WNHNN and CDR2 as SYGVQD (reference sequence). The CDR3 is made up of 17 amino acids. The V gene end was trimmed by 0 bases and the J gene end by 4 bases; junction bases not matched to a gene: 5.

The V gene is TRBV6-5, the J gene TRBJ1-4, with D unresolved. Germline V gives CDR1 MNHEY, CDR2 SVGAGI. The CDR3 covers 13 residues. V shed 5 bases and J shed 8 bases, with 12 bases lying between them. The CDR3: CASSEWQVEKLFF. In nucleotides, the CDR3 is TGTGCCAGCAGTGAATGGCAGGTAGAAAAACTGTTTTTT.

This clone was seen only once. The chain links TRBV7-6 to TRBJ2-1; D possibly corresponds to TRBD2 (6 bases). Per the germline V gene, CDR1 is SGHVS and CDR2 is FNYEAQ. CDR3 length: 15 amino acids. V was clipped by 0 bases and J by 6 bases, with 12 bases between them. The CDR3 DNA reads TGTGCCAGCAGCTTAGCTCGCGGGGTGATCAATGAGCAGTTCTTC. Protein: CASSLARGVINEQFF.

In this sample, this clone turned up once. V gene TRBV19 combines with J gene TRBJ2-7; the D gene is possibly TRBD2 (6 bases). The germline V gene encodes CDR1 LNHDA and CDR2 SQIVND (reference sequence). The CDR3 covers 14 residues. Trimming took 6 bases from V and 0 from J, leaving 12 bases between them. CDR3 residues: CASRLADTSYEQYF. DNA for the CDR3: TGTGCCAGTAGGTTAGCGGATACCTCCTACGAGCAGTACTTC.

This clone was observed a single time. The CDR3 DNA reads as TGTGCCAGCAGTGACGAGGGTTCCTACAATGAGCAGTTCTTC. This gives the protein CASSDEGSYNEQFF. The V and J genes are TRBV6-4 and TRBJ2-1; maybe TRBD2 (5 bases). Germline CDR1 reads MRHNA; CDR2 reads SNTAGT. Trimming removed 2 bases from V and 1 base from J, with 6 bases in between. The CDR3 extends over 14 amino acids.